This T cell receptor (beta chain) was captured by sequencing in a study of human T cells and chemical hapten exposure. Trimming cost V 1 base and J 4 bases; bases outside gene matches: 9. CDR3 length: 16 residues. Per germline, CDR1 SQVTM and CDR2 ANQGSEA. TCRdb re-derived calls from the RACE reads in MiXCR, one entry per CDR3 protein. The profile shows 75,000 to 100,000 distinct CDR3 sequences, approximately 8.2% of them singletons. This clonotype was seen repeatedly, ten times or more. The time point denotes: healthy volunteer bleed at 2 weeks. Sequencing started from total RNA isolated from unfractionated whole blood.

The sequenced sample consisted of whole blood. The clonotype comes from a female donor in good health. Some clones in this sample may be carry-over from other donors' samples. V usage is TRBV29-1 and J usage is TRBJ2-1, with 8 bases lining up with TRBD1. The CDR3 sequence: CSVEGADRGNYNEQFF. The DNA for the CDR3 is TGCAGCGTTGAAGGCGCCGACAGGGGAAATTACAATGAGCAGTTCTTC.